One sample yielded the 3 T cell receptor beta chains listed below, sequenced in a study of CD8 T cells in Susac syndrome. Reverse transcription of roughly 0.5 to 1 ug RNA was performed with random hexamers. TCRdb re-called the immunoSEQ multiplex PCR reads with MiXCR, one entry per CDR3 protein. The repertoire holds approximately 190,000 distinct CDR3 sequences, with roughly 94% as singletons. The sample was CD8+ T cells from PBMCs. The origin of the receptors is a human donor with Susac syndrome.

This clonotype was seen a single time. CDR3 bases: TGTGCCAGCACCTTAGGACAGGGACGTTTCACAGATACGCAGTATTTT. Its translation is CASTLGQGRFTDTQYF. The chain couples TRBV12-3 or TRBV12-4 to TRBJ2-3, with 8 bases fitting TRBD1. Trimming at V came to 7 bases and at J to 2 bases, leaving 11 bases not matched to a gene. CDR3 length: 16 residues.

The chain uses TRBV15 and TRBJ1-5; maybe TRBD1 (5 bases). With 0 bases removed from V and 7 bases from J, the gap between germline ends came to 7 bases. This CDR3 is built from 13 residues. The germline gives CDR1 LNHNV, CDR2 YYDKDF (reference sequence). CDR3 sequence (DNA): TGTGCCACCAGCAGAGAGGGGGACCAGCCCCAGCATTTT. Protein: CATSREGDQPQHF.

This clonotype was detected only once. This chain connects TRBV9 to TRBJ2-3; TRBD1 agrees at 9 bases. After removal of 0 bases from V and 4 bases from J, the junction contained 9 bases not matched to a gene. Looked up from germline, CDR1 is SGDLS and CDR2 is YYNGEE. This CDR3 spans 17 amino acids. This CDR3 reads CASSVAWWTGEADTQYF. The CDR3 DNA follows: TGTGCCAGCAGCGTAGCTTGGTGGACAGGGGAGGCAGATACGCAGTATTTT.